The sample holds a few counts of the clone carrying this T cell receptor beta chain. What it binds is unknown. TCRdb analysed the reads with MiXCR anew, one entry per CDR3 protein. This table has about 920,000 distinct CDR3 sequences, about 33% appearing once. The data were taken from a study of T cell repertoires in cytomegalovirus infection. Study-wide context: HLA-B-restricted CMV epitopes that are well studied, plus recently identified HLA-C-restricted ones, were used by the study. In public TCR beta signatures, there were indications of both CMV infection and matching HLA type.

The germline gives CDR1 SEHNR, CDR2 FQNEAQ (reference sequence). The ends were cut back, 1 base at V and 0 bases at J, with 10 bases in the middle. The CDR3 is 15 residues long. Study outcomes and limitations: The study found HLA-C-restricted CMV-specific TCR beta clonotypes dominating the ex vivo response.

The receptor was derived from a human donor in good health (CMV status not recorded). Some clones in this sample may be carry-over from other donors' samples. This sequence joins TRBV7-9 and TRBJ2-7; D call uncertain. The sequenced sample was cultured CD8+ T cells from PBMCs, obtained from culture after CMV antigen stimulation. The DNA of the CDR3 is TGTGCCAGCAGCTTAGGTTATGATAGCTCCTACGAGCAGTACGTC. Protein product: CASSLGYDSSYEQYV.